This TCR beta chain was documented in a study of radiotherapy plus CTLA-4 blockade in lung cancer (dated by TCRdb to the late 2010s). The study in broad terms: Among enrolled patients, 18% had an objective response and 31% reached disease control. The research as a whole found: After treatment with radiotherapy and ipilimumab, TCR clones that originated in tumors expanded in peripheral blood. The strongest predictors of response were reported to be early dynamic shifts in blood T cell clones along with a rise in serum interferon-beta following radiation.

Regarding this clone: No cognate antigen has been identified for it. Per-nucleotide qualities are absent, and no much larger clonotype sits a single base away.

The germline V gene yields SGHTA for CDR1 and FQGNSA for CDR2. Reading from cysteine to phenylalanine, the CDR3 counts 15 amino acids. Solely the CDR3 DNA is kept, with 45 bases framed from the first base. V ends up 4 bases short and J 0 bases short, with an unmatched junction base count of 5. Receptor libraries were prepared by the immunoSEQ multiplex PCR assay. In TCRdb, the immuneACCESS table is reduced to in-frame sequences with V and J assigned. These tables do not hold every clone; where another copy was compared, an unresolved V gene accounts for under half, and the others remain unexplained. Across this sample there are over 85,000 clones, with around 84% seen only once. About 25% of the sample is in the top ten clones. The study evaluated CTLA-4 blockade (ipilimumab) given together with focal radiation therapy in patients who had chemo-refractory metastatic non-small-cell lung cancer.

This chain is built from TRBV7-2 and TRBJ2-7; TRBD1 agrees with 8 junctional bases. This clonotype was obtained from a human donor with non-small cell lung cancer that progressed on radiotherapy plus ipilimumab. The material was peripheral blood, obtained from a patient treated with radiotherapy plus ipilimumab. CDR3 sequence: CASSSGQATSYEQYF. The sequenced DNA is TGTGCCAGCAGCTCGGGACAGGCAACCTCCTACGAGCAGTACTTC.